The clone carrying this T cell receptor (beta chain) was counted many times. Its specificity is unknown. The TCRbeta library was prepared with unique molecular identifiers. Each CDR3 protein gets one entry after TCRdb re-called the PCR reads with MiXCR. Among some 120,000 distinct CDR3 sequences listed, approximately 8.7% were seen once. The record originates from a study of T-cell reconstitution after alpha-beta-depleted transplantation in children. Study-wide findings and caveats: Reportedly, only several hundred clones from non-depleted graft cells drove alpha-beta T-cell counts at about two months.

CDR1 is DFQATT, CDR2 SNEGSKA, per germline (reference sequence). The CDR3 has 15 amino acids. V lost 5 bases and J lost 6, with 20 bases in between. Source: PBMCs, mostly from graft donor cells, taken 180 days after TCRalphabeta/CD19-depleted stem cell transplant. The rearrangement uses TRBV20-1 and TRBJ2-1; no clear D. The TCR was taken from a girl in the first two years of life who had a stem cell transplant for combined immunodeficiency, so the T cells may come from the graft donor. As DNA, the CDR3 is TGCAGTGCTCCCCATAGATCTCCCTCCCTCAATGAGCAGTTCTTC. Translated, it gives CSAPHRSPSLNEQFF.